This TCR beta chain was sequenced in a study of blood T cell repertoires in COVID-19. Study-wide background: The study drew acute and convalescent COVID-19 samples from the United States, Italy and Spain. T cells, B-cell-depleted T cells, or PBMCs supplied cDNA or gDNA.

As regards this clone: This specimen includes other DNA sequences encoding the same CDR3.

Original processing notes: Nucleated cell number was recorded as an estimate derived from reference gene primer amplification. TCRdb's copy holds only in-frame clones and misses some; the assay was immunoSEQ multiplex PCR. V and J calls and clone size are copied from that table; D and trimming were computed from the DNA. The profile covers roughly 280,000 clones, with approximately 83% appearing a single time and 11% taken by the ten largest. CDR3 length equals 11 residues. Germline V gene lookup returns CDR1 SGHDT and CDR2 YYEEEE. V shed 3 bases and J shed 2 bases, with 2 bases lying between them. The sequencing sample was made of peripheral blood. The receptor's source is a woman in her 70s with acute or convalescent COVID-19. The rearrangement uses TRBV5-6 and TRBJ1-2; no firm D call. In DNA, the CDR3 is TGTGCCAGCAGCTCGAACTATGGCTACACCTTC. It is translated as CASSSNYGYTF. The full variable domain, its missing parts supplied by reference TRBV5-6 and TRBJ1-2, is DAGVTQSPTHLIKTRGQQVTLRCSPKSGHDTVSWYQQALGQGPQFIFQYYEEEERQRGNFPDRFSGHQFPNYSSELNVNALLLGDSALYLCASSSNYGYTFGSGTRLTVV.